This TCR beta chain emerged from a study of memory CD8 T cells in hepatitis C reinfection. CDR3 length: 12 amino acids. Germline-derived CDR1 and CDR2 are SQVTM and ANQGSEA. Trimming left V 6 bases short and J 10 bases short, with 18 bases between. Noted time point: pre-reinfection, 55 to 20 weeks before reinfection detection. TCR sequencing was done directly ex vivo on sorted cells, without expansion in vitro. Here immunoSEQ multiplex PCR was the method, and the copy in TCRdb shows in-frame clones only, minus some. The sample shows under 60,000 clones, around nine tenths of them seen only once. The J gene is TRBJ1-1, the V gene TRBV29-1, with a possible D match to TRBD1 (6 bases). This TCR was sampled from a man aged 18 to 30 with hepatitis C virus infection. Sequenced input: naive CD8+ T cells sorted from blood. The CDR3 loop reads CSVSAGEPAAFF. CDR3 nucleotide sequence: TGCAGCGTCTCTGCAGGGGAGCCTGCAGCTTTCTTT. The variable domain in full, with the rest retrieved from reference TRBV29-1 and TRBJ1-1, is SAVISQKPSRDICQRGTSLTIQCQVDSQVTMMFWYRQQPGQSLTLIATANQGSEATYESGFVIDKFPISRPNLTFSTLTVSNMSPEDSSIYLCSVSAGEPAAFFGQGTRLTVV.